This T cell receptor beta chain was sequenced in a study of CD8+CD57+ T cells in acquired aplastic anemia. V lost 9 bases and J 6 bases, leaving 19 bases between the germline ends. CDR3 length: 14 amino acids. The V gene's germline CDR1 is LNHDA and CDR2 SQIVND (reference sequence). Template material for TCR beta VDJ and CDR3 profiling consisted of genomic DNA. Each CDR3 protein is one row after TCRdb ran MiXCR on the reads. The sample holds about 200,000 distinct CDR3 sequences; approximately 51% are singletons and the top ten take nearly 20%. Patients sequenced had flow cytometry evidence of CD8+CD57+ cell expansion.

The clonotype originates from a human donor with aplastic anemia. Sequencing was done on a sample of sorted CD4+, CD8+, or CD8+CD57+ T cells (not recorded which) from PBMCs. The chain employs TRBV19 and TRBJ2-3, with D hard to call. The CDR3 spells CASNEAVLRDTQYF. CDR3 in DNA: TGTGCCAGCAATGAGGCGGTACTCCGTGATACGCAGTATTTT.